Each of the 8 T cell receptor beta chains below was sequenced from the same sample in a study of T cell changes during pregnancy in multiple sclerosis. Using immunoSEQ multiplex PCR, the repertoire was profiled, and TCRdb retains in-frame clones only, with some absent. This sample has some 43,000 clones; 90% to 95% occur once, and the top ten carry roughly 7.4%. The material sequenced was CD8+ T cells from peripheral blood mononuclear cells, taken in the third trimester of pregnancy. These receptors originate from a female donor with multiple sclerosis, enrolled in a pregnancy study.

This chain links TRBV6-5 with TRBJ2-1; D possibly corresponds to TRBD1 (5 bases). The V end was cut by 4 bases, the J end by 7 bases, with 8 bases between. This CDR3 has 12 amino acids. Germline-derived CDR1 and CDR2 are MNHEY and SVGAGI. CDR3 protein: CASSSAGNEQFF. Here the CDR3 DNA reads TGTGCCAGCAGTTCCGCAGGGAATGAGCAGTTCTTC.

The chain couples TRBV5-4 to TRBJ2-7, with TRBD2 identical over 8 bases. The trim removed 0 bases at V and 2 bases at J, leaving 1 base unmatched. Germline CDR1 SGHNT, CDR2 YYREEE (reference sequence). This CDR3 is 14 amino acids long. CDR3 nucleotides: TGTGCCAGCAGCTTGGGTAGCGGGGCCTACGAGCAGTACTTC. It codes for CASSLGSGAYEQYF.

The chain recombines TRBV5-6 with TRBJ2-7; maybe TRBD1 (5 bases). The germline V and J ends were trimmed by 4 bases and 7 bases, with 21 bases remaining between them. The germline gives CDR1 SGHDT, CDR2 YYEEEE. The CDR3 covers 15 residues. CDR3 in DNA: TGTGCCAGCAGCAAAGCAGGGTTTCAGGTAGAGGAGCAGTACTTC. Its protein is CASSKAGFQVEEQYF.

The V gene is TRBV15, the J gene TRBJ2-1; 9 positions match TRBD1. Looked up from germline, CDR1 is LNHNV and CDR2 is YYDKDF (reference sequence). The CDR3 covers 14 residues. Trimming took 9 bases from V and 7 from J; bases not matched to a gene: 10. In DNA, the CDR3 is TGTGCCACGCTGCCCGGGACAGGGAGAAATGAGCAGTTCTTC. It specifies CATLPGTGRNEQFF.

CDR3 DNA: TGTGCCAGCAGCTGGACAGGGGTGGTTCAACAGCCCCAGCATTTT. Amino acids: CASSWTGVVQQPQHF. The gene calls are TRBV28 and TRBJ1-5; TRBD1 matches at 9 bases. Germline V lookup: CDR1 MDHEN, CDR2 SYDVKM. This CDR3 is built from 15 residues. With V trimmed by 6 bases and J by 7 bases, 10 bases remained unmatched.

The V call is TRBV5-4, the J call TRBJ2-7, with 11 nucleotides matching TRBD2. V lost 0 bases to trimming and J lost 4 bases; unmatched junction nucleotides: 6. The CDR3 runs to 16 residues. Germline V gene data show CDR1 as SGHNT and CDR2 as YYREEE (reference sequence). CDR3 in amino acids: CASSLGGLAAIYEQYF. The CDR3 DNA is TGTGCCAGCAGCTTGGGGGGACTAGCGGCAATTTACGAGCAGTACTTC.

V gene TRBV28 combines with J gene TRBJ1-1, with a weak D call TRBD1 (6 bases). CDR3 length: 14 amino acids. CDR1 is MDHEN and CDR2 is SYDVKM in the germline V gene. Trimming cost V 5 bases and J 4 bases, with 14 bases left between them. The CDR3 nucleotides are TGTGCCAGCAGTGTAACAGGGTTGGGCACTGAAGCTTTCTTT. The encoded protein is CASSVTGLGTEAFF. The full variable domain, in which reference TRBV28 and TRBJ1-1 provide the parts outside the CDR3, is DVKVTQSSRYLVKRTGEKVFLECVQDMDHENMFWYRQDPGLGLRLIYFSYDVKMKEKGDIPEGYSVSREKKERFSLILESASTNQTSMYLCASSVTGLGTEAFFGQGTRLTVV.

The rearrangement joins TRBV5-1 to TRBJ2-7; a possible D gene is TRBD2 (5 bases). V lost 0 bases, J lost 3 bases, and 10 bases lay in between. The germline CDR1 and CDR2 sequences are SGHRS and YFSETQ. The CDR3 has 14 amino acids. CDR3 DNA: TGCGCCAGCAGCTTGGGCGGGTCTAACTACGAGCAGTACTTC. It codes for CASSLGGSNYEQYF. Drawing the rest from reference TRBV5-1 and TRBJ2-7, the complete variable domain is KAGVTQTPRYLIKTRGQQVTLSCSPISGHRSVSWYQQTPGQGLQFLFEYFSETQRNKGNFPGRFSGRQFSNSRSEMNVSTLELGDSALYLCASSLGGSNYEQYFGPGTRLTVT.